This T cell receptor (beta chain) comes out of a study of T cell responses to AZD1222 COVID-19 vaccine. Study-level points and caveats: The CD4 TCRs associated with vaccination extended across spike and predominated at 160-218 and 743-854. Following two doses of AZD1222, Spike-specific TCR breadth and depth rose. The donor group comprised mostly white British people and more females; the analysis possibly underestimated clonal diversity.

The method was immunoSEQ multiplex PCR; TCRdb's version includes in-frame clones alone and lacks a portion of them. The data show about 220,000 clones, 90% to 95% seen once. Comment on this clone: The antigen is undetermined.

Germline lookup yields CDR1 SGHTA and CDR2 FQGNSA. V gave up 1 base and J gave up 6 bases; unmatched junction bases: 11. The CDR3 consists of 16 residues. The chain uses TRBV7-2 and TRBJ1-2; 7 bases map to TRBD1. Here the sequenced sample was peripheral blood, taken on day 0 of MenACWY control vaccination. This TCR was sampled from an adult in good health. CDR3 protein: CASSLGGVGTDNGYTF. The CDR3 DNA reads TGTGCCAGCAGCTTAGGGGGGGTCGGGACAGACAATGGCTACACCTTC.